This T cell receptor (beta chain) stems from a study of shared T cell receptors in the human thymus. This table comes from immunoSEQ multiplex PCR, and its TCRdb copy is limited to in-frame clones, with some not included. Of about 380,000 clones listed, approximately 95% are singletons. V was shortened by 4 bases and J by 8 bases, with 33 bases between the two germline ends. Looked up from germline, CDR1 is MDHEN and CDR2 is SYDVKM. CDR3 length: 20 amino acids. This clone was detected only a few times. This receptor was identified in a human donor. The gene calls are TRBV28 and TRBJ2-4, with a weak D call TRBD1 (5 bases). Material: thymocytes. As DNA, the CDR3 is TGTGCCAGCAGTTCGGACATGAGGAGACTTTACCCCTCTTGGAGATACATTCAGTACTTC. Its protein product is CASSSDMRRLYPSWRYIQYF.